The 10 T cell receptor beta chains reported below all come from one sample, sequenced in a study of shared clonotypes between healthy human individuals. Only in-frame clones appear in the TCRdb table, and some are missing; sequencing was by immunoSEQ multiplex PCR. The sample lists around 2.1 million clones; 90% to 95% were seen once. Only CD45RO-negative cells positively selected for CCR7 counted as naive CD8 cells, so terminally differentiated effector memory CD45RA+ cells were excluded. Material: naive CD8+ T cells from PBMCs. The receptors stem from a man between 18 and 29 years old in good health. Some clones in this sample may be carry-over from other donors' samples.

The chain joins TRBV10-1 to TRBJ2-1, with 8 positions matching TRBD1. Germline V lookup: CDR1 WNHNN, CDR2 SYGVQD (reference sequence). J gave up 3 bases and V 8 bases, and 9 bases lay outside the gene matches. This CDR3 comprises 15 residues. This CDR3 reads CASALDRDNYNEQFF. In DNA form, the CDR3 reads TGCGCCAGCGCTCTGGACAGGGACAACTACAATGAGCAGTTCTTC.

The V call is TRBV13, the J call TRBJ1-5, with D unclear. V shed 0 bases and J shed 13 bases, with 10 bases lying between them. The germline gives CDR1 PRHDT, CDR2 FYEKMQ (reference sequence). CDR3 length equals 12 residues. CDR3 amino acids: CASSLGEGWQHF. The CDR3 bases are TGTGCCAGCAGCTTAGGAGAGGGTTGGCAGCATTTT.

The chain links TRBV27 to TRBJ2-3; 7 bases match TRBD2. Germline V gives CDR1 MNHEY, CDR2 SMNVEV (reference sequence). V lost 7 bases and J lost 4; bases outside the gene matches: 23. This CDR3 spans 19 amino acids. This CDR3 reads CASTWGSGHRKAPPDTQYF. For the CDR3, the DNA is TGTGCCAGCACCTGGGGTAGCGGGCACCGGAAGGCCCCCCCAGATACGCAGTATTTT.

The V and J genes are TRBV28 and TRBJ2-7, with D tentatively TRBD1 (6 bases). The germline V gene has CDR1 MDHEN and CDR2 SYDVKM. V was trimmed by 6 bases and J by 2 bases, leaving 14 bases between them. This CDR3 contains 14 residues. This CDR3 reads CASSLTGSAYEQYF. DNA for the CDR3: TGTGCCAGCAGCCTGACAGGTTCCGCCTACGAGCAGTACTTC.

The gene calls are TRBV28 and TRBJ2-7; the D gene is possibly TRBD1 (7 bases). Per the germline V gene, CDR1 is MDHEN and CDR2 is SYDVKM. Trimming removed 7 bases at V and 6 bases at J, with 22 bases between. This CDR3 comprises 15 residues. The CDR3 sequence: CASTEERRRGREQYF. CDR3 sequence (DNA): TGTGCCAGCACCGAGGAGCGGCGGAGGGGGCGCGAGCAGTACTTC.

The V and J genes are TRBV2 and TRBJ2-5, with TRBD1 matching over 12 bases. This CDR3 has 15 amino acids. Unmatched junction bases numbered 6, after V lost 5 bases and J lost 5 bases. Germline V gene data show CDR1 as SNHLY and CDR2 as FYNNEI. Written as DNA, the CDR3 is TGTGCCAGCAGTACCGGGACAGGGGGCTGGGAGACCCAGTACTTC. This sequence encodes CASSTGTGGWETQYF.

The chain carries TRBV4-2 and TRBJ2-1; TRBD2 matches 7 bases. The CDR3 is 16 amino acids. Germline-derived CDR1 and CDR2 are LGHNA and YNFKEQ. The V gene end was trimmed by 1 base and the J gene end by 10 bases; junction bases not matched to a gene: 13. In DNA, the CDR3 is TGTGCCAGCAGCCAAGTCTATAGCGGCGGGAGTGGGGAGCAGTTCTTC. Protein product: CASSQVYSGGSGEQFF.

The chain combines TRBV11-2 with TRBJ2-3, with D perhaps matching TRBD1 (6 bases). The CDR3 is 13 residues long. V shed 6 bases and J shed 0 bases, with 7 bases lying between them. Germline CDR1 reads SGHAT; CDR2 reads FQNNGV. The CDR3 region is CASRGASTDTQYF. CDR3 in DNA: TGTGCCAGCAGGGGGGCCAGCACAGATACGCAGTATTTT.

The V gene is TRBV7-9, the J gene TRBJ2-1; TRBD2 agrees at 7 bases. The length of the CDR3 is 16 residues. J lost 0 bases, V lost 4 bases, and 6 bases had no gene match. CDR1 and CDR2 from the germline V gene are SEHNR and FQNEAQ (reference sequence). As DNA, the CDR3 is TGTGCCAGCAGCTCCTCTAGCGGACTCTCCTACAATGAGCAGTTCTTC. Protein sequence: CASSSSSGLSYNEQFF.

V is TRBV5-1 and J is TRBJ1-1, with no clear D. The CDR3 covers 14 residues. V was trimmed by 1 base and J by 0 bases, leaving 7 bases between them. Germline-derived CDR1 and CDR2 are SGHRS and YFSETQ. The CDR3: CASSLWVVNTEAFF. As DNA, the CDR3 is TGCGCCAGCAGCTTGTGGGTGGTGAACACTGAAGCTTTCTTT.